Described below is a single T cell receptor (beta chain) sequence and its context. Its antigen is unknown. Base quality data are lacking; no much larger clone is found one base away. This specimen comes from a study of a mutant IDH1 vaccine in newly diagnosed glioma (dated by TCRdb to the early 2020s). Study-level background: The 32 treated patients were roughly 62% male and around 40% female, with a mean age of around 40 years. Peripheral blood samples were drawn at six visits, namely V03 (baseline), V05, V07, V10, V12 and V13. Prior to enrollment, patients had been given standard therapy consisting of radiotherapy alone, temozolomide alone, or radiochemotherapy with temozolomide, with the combination given to most patients. Longitudinal TCRB deep sequencing was done for 20 to 25 treated patients, wherever samples were available for exploratory analyses.

The germline V gene yields KGHSH for CDR1 and LQKENI for CDR2. CDR3 length: 14 amino acids, cysteine to phenylalanine. The entry retains the CDR3 DNA only, 42 bases that are in frame from base 1. V trim: 6 bases; J trim: 7 bases; unmatched bases: 8. The investigation overall reported the following: The authors noted that analyses of patient blood samples could not be reproduced because of sample limitations. Pseudoprogression appeared unrelated to alterations in the top peripheral T cell clonotypes detected by TCRB sequencing. Immune responses induced by the vaccine were seen in approximately 93% of patients across multiple MHC alleles. PBMC samples for TCRB deep sequencing were selected based on availability.

Interpreted using the paper, the time point label stands for: baseline, week 1 (first vaccination visit). Explained via the paper, the treatment or condition label denotes: pre-vaccination baseline after standard-of-care therapy. All donors had newly diagnosed IDH1-mutant astrocytomas of WHO grade 3 or 4 that showed loss of nuclear ATRX. The samples were drawn from NOA16, a multicentre, single-arm, open-label phase I trial in Germany that tested a mutant IDH1 peptide vaccine in humans for the first time. Visit V03 blood draws served as the baseline sample for immunogenicity testing. Genomic DNA for TCRB sequencing was extracted from EDTA blood using the DNeasy Blood and Tissue Kit. Library preparation employed the immunoSEQ multiplex PCR assay. Following the manufacturer's protocol, the hsTCRB Kit was used to amplify rearranged TCR beta chain sequences. Sequencing of TCRB libraries was carried out on an Illumina MiSeq. The authors' analysis ran thus. The kit vendor's proprietary platform handled demultiplexing, trimming and gene mapping. TCRdb provides this immuneACCESS table in a form limited to in-frame rearrangements. Some clones are lacking; in checked studies, under half of them reflect an unresolved V gene, and why the rest are absent is not known. For V, J and clone size, that table is used; D and trimming come from the DNA. For this sample there are tens of thousands of clones; around 80% appear just once. Of the sample, less than 2% is held by the ten largest clones.

The material was PBMCs, obtained from a glioma patient treated with radiotherapy, temozolomide or both. This clonotype was obtained from a woman aged 40 to 50 with glioma. Recombination connected TRBV18 to TRBJ1-2; 10 central bases correspond to TRBD1. The CDR3 protein is CASSPEGQGTGYTF. The nucleotide sequence is TGTGCCAGCTCCCCCGAGGGACAGGGGACTGGCTACACCTTC. Supplemented by the reference TRBV18 and TRBJ1-2 proteins around the CDR3, the complete variable domain is NAGVMQNPRHLVRRRGQEARLRCSPMKGHSHVYWYRQLPEEGLKFMVYLQKENIIDESGMPKERFSAEFPKEGPSILRIQQVVRGDSAAYFCASSPEGQGTGYTFGSGTRLTVV.